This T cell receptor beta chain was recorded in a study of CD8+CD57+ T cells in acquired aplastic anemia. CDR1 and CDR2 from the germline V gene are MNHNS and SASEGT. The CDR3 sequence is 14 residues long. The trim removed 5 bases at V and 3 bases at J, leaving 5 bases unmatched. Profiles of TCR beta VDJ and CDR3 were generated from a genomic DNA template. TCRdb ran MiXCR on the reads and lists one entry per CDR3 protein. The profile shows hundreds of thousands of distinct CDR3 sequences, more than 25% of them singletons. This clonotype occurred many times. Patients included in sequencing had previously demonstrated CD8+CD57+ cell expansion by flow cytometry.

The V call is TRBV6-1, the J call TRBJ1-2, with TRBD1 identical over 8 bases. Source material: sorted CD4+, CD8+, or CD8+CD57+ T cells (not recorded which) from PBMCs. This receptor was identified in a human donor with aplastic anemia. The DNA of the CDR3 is TGTGCCAGCAGTCTACAGGGGGACCACTATGGCTACACCTTC. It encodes CASSLQGDHYGYTF.